This T cell receptor (beta chain) was sequenced in a study of blood T cells in healthy people across ages. Whole-study results and caveats: What prevented conclusive comparison of naive and antigen-experienced cells was that PBMCs were unsorted.

Together with a sample-barcoded 5' primer, a J-beta primer mix was included in a second PCR lasting about 7 to 11 cycles. Via MiXCR, TCRdb re-called the 5' RACE reads, giving one row per CDR3 protein. Among about a million distinct CDR3 sequences listed, around 46% were seen once. They isolated at least 6 million PBMCs from each sample. As for this clonotype: Its specificity is not known.

V was pared by 5 bases and J by 1 base, with 13 bases between. There are 15 residues in the CDR3. Germline lookup yields CDR1 SGHVS and CDR2 FQNEAQ. The source material was blood. The TCR sequence derives from a man younger than 45 in good health. This chain uses TRBV7-8 with TRBJ2-3, with no clear D. The CDR3 protein is CASSPENGRTDTQYF. CDR3 nucleotide sequence: TGTGCCAGCAGCCCGGAGAACGGTCGCACAGATACGCAGTATTTT.